These T cell receptor beta chains were read from a single sample in a study of blood T cells in healthy people across ages. MiXCR, applied by TCRdb to the 5' RACE reads, yields one record per CDR3 protein. The sample shows about 640,000 distinct CDR3 sequences, 58% of them seen only once. Sequencing used blood. These receptor sequences come from a man in his sixties in good health. The CDR3 runs from the conserved cysteine through the conserved F or W. A D gene is named only where the DNA matches it firmly. Clone size is given for some rows only: seen once, a few or many times, or a class if the clone is expanded.

D gene,clone size,J gene,V gene,CDR3 DNA,CDR3 protein
TRBD1,NA,TRBJ2-5,TRBV4-1,TGCGCCAGCAGCCAAGAAGGGGACAGGGACGGCCAAGAGACCCAGTACTTC,CASSQEGDRDGQETQYF
NA,NA,TRBJ2-1,TRBV6-5,TGTGCCAGCAGCCCGGGACGGGGCGCCTACAATGAGCAGTTCTTC,CASSPGRGAYNEQFF
NA,NA,TRBJ2-1,TRBV5-1,TGCGTCAGCACTGACCCCTCTTACAATGAGCAGTTCTTC,CVSTDPSYNEQFF
NA,NA,TRBJ2-2,TRBV7-9,TGTGCCAGCAGCCCGAGCCCCATCAACGGGGAGCTGTTTTTT,CASSPSPINGELFF
NA,NA,TRBJ2-1,TRBV2,TGTGCCAGCATTCCGGGACTCTCCAACAATGAGCAGTTCTTC,CASIPGLSNNEQFF
TRBD1,NA,TRBJ2-5,TRBV7-8,TGTGCCAGCAGCTTTCGGACAGGGTTTAGAGAGACCCAGTACTTC,CASSFRTGFRETQYF
TRBD1,few,TRBJ2-7,TRBV5-1,TGCGCCAGCAGCTCGGGGACAGGGACCTACGAGCAGTACTTC,CASSSGTGTYEQYF
NA,NA,TRBJ2-1,TRBV2,TGTGCCAGCAGCGTTGTTGAGGAGCGATATTCCTACAATGAGCAGTTCTTC,CASSVVEERYSYNEQFF
NA,few,TRBJ2-3,TRBV9,TGTGCCAGCAGCCCGCGACTATGGGCAGATACGCAGTATTTT,CASSPRLWADTQYF
NA,NA,TRBJ2-7,TRBV7-9,TGTGCCAGCAGCATTGTGGGGGCGACCTACGAGCAGTACTTC,CASSIVGATYEQYF
NA,few,TRBJ2-1,TRBV20-1,TGCAGTGCGATAGGACGGAACACCTACAATGAGCAGTTCTTC,CSAIGRNTYNEQFF
TRBD2,NA,TRBJ2-5,TRBV28,TGTGCCAGCAGCACAGGACTAGCGGGACAGGGAGAGACCCAGTACTTC,CASSTGLAGQGETQYF
TRBD1,few,TRBJ1-2,TRBV2,TGTGCCAGCAGTGAAGCGAGGACAGGGGGAGGCACCTTC,CASSEARTGGGTF
NA,NA,TRBJ2-3,TRBV12-3/TRBV12-4,TGTGCCGGCAGGCTGAGCCGGGACTCGAGGGATACGCAGTATTTT,CAGRLSRDSRDTQYF
NA,NA,TRBJ1-5,TRBV24-1,TGTGCCACCAGTGACCCGGGCCAAGATCAGCCCCAGCATTTT,CATSDPGQDQPQHF
NA,NA,TRBJ2-7,TRBV20-1,TGCAGTGCTACCCGGGTGGGCCCAAGCTCCTACGAGCAGTACTTC,CSATRVGPSSYEQYF
NA,few,TRBJ2-3,TRBV7-2,TGTGCCAGCAGCTCCAGGGCCGATACGCAGTATTTT,CASSSRADTQYF
TRBD1,many,TRBJ2-5,TRBV5-1,TGTGCCAGCTCACCAGGGACAGGGGGAGAGACCCAGTACTTC,CASSPGTGGETQYF
NA,NA,TRBJ2-4,TRBV10-3,TGTGCCATCAGTGATACCGAGACAGGCCTAATCAGCTCCTACAAGCAGTACTTC,CAISDTETGLISSYKQYF
NA,NA,TRBJ2-2,TRBV5-1,TGCGCCAGCAGCTTGGCCGTCGGGGTCTTCACCGGGGAGCTGTTTTTT,CASSLAVGVFTGELFF
TRBD1,once,TRBJ1-2,TRBV29-1,TGCAGCGTTTACTACCCGACAGGGGATAGGTATGGCTACACCTTC,CSVYYPTGDRYGYTF
TRBD1,NA,TRBJ2-7,TRBV10-3,TGTGCTATCACCATAGGGGACAGCTACGAGCAGTACTTC,CAITIGDSYEQYF
NA,few,TRBJ1-1,TRBV5-1,TGTGCCAGCAGTTTAGGGCAGGGAGGCACTGAAGCTTTCTTT,CASSLGQGGTEAFF
NA,once,TRBJ2-7,TRBV5-1,TGCGCCAGCAGCTATATACCCGGGACCTCATCCTACGAGCAGTACTTC,CASSYIPGTSSYEQYF
TRBD1,NA,TRBJ2-2,TRBV5-1,TGCGCCAGCAGTCCTACAGGGACAGGGATCACCGGGGAGCTGTTTTTT,CASSPTGTGITGELFF
NA,many,TRBJ2-5,TRBV12-3/TRBV12-4,TGTGCCAGCAGTTTAGAATGGACCCAGTACTTC,CASSLEWTQYF
NA,NA,TRBJ1-2,TRBV7-2,TGTGCCAGCAGCCCAGGGTCTTACTATGGCTACACCTTC,CASSPGSYYGYTF
NA,few,TRBJ2-3,TRBV20-1,TGCAGTGCTAGGCTTAGCACAGATACGCAGTATTTT,CSARLSTDTQYF
NA,NA,TRBJ1-2,TRBV4-1,TGCGCCAGCAGCCCCGCTGGGGTCCGGGATGGCTACACCTTC,CASSPAGVRDGYTF
NA,NA,TRBJ2-7,TRBV10-3,TGTGCCATCATAGGTGGACAGTCCTACGAGCAGTACTTC,CAIIGGQSYEQYF
NA,NA,TRBJ2-5,TRBV5-1,TGCGCCAGCAGCTTAACGCCAGCGGGTGCAGAGACCCAGTACTTC,CASSLTPAGAETQYF